These 9 T cell receptor beta chains originate from one sample sequenced in a study of T cell clonality in common variable immunodeficiency. The repertoire was sequenced with immunoSEQ multiplex PCR; TCRdb's copy has only in-frame clones and lacks some. The record shows approximately 52,000 clones for this sample, with no singletons present. Sequencing used peripheral blood mononuclear cells. Every receptor here comes from a person aged 18-70 years in good health.

The sample holds a few counts of this clone. Sequencing ends 3 residues short of the CDR3 end; the germline J gene provides the rest. The V and J genes are TRBV18 and TRBJ2-5; D is undetermined. The CDR3 covers 13 residues. V lost 1 base and J 4 bases, leaving 7 bases between the germline ends. Germline-derived CDR1 and CDR2 are KGHSH and LQKENI. CDR3 DNA, as far as it was read: TGTGCCAGCTCACCACTGACACCAGAGACC. This encodes CASSPLTPET. The full CDR3 is CASSPLTPETQYF.

This clone was counted at least ten times. The sequence runs out 3 residues before the end of the CDR3; the remainder is reconstructed from the germline J gene. V gene TRBV19 combines with J gene TRBJ2-3; tentatively, D is TRBD2 (6 bases). CDR3 length: 17 residues. With 4 bases removed from V and 2 bases from J, the gap between germline ends came to 19 bases. The germline gives CDR1 LNHDA, CDR2 SQIVND (reference sequence). The CDR3 loop is CASSSFSASALTDTQYF. The sequenced part of the CDR3 DNA is TGTGCCAGTAGTAGCTTTTCCGCTAGCGCCCTCACAGATACG.

This clone was detected many times. The read is 3 residues too short to cover the CDR3 end, so that end is filled in from the germline J gene. The rearrangement joins TRBV29-1 to TRBJ1-1; possibly TRBD1 for D (5 bases). The V end was cut by 2 bases, the J end by 0 bases, with 10 bases between. The germline gives CDR1 SQVTM, CDR2 ANQGSEA. The CDR3 extends over 14 amino acids. CDR3 protein: CSVEQGGLNTEAFF. The CDR3 bases that were read are TGCAGCGTTGAACAGGGAGGTTTGAACACTGAA. Combining the CDR3 with reference TRBV29-1 and TRBJ1-1 gives the whole variable domain SAVISQKPSRDICQRGTSLTIQCQVDSQVTMMFWYRQQPGQSLTLIATANQGSEATYESGFVIDKFPISRPNLTFSTLTVSNMSPEDSSIYLCSVEQGGLNTEAFFGQGTRLTVV.

The table lists this clone with a few counts. Coverage ceases 3 residues before the CDR3 finishes, and the germline J gene fills in the end. V and J are TRBV5-4 and TRBJ2-5; 12 bases align to TRBD1. The length of the CDR3 is 16 residues. V was pared by 0 bases and J by 5 bases, with 5 bases of the junction left unmatched. CDR1 and CDR2 from the germline V gene are SGHNT and YYREEE (reference sequence). CDR3 DNA (partial): TGTGCCAGCAGCTTGGAGGGGACAGGGGGCTGGGAGACC. Translated: CASSLEGTGGWET. The whole CDR3 protein is CASSLEGTGGWETQYF.

This clone was counted at least ten times. The CDR3 end is not reached by the read, which stops 3 residues before it; the germline J gene fills it in. This sequence joins TRBV30 and TRBJ2-1; 8 nucleotides line up with TRBD1. This CDR3 region has 13 residues. CDR1 is GTSNPN, CDR2 SVGIG, per germline (reference sequence). The trim removed 2 bases at V and 7 bases at J, leaving 4 bases unmatched. Partial CDR3 DNA: TGTGCCTGGAGTCAGTACAGGGGGAATGAG. Its protein is CAWSQYRGNE. The CDR3 in its entirety is CAWSQYRGNEQFF.

This clone was counted ten times or more. The read gets to within 3 residues of the CDR3 end, and the germline J gene fills in the rest. V is TRBV29-1 and J is TRBJ1-1; TRBD1 might be the D (5 bases). This CDR3 region has 16 residues. The ends were cut back, 5 bases at V and 4 bases at J, with 23 bases in the middle. The germline CDR1 and CDR2 sequences are SQVTM and ANQGSEA. The CDR3 region is CSVSMGPVMRGTEAFF. CDR3 DNA, as far as it was read: TGCAGCGTTTCCATGGGGCCCGTTATGAGGGGCACTGAA.

This clone was seen many times. The read gets to within 3 residues of the CDR3 end, and the germline J gene fills in the rest. V is TRBV13 and J is TRBJ2-7, with 8 bases aligning to TRBD1. The CDR3 is 18 amino acids. Germline V lookup: CDR1 PRHDT, CDR2 FYEKMQ (reference sequence). V dropped 1 base and J dropped 3; count of bases not matched to a gene: 14. CDR3 DNA (partial): TGTGCCAGCAGCTTAGTTGGCCTAGGACAGGGCGAGGACTACGAG. This gives the protein CASSLVGLGQGEDYE. The full CDR3 is CASSLVGLGQGEDYEQYF.

In its sample, this clone was seen many times. The CDR3 end lies 3 residues beyond the end of the read and is filled in from the germline J gene. V usage is TRBV20-1 and J usage is TRBJ2-3, with 8 bases that match TRBD2. CDR3 length equals 16 residues. Germline V CDR1 and CDR2: DFQATT, SNEGSKA (reference sequence). V trimming: 0 bases; J trimming: 5 bases; junction bases outside the gene matches: 10. The CDR3 here is CSARDIERESGDTQYF. The CDR3 DNA, read in part, is TGCAGTGCTAGAGACATTGAGCGGGAGAGTGGAGATACG.

A remark on this clone: The read ends 3 residues early relative to the CDR3; the germline J gene fills the gap. The rearrangement links TRBV19 to TRBJ1-6; 9 bases align to TRBD1. The V segment lost 6 bases and the J segment 9 bases; nucleotides outside the gene matches: 6. Per the germline V gene, CDR1 is LNHDA and CDR2 is SQIVND (reference sequence). The CDR3 is made up of 14 amino acids. CDR3 region: CASSKDRGSSPLHF. CDR3 DNA, as far as it was read: TGTGCCAGTAGCAAGGACAGGGGAAGTTCACCC.